This T cell receptor beta chain was profiled in a study of blood T cell repertoires in COVID-19. In the study overall: Some COVID-19 samples were acute and others convalescent; all came from the United States, Italy and Spain. PBMCs, B-cell-depleted T cells, or T cells were the source of the cDNA or gDNA that made up the material.

Seattle's cohort entered during active infection and was followed longitudinally. In the original processing: Reference gene primer amplification gave estimated nucleated cell counts. Assay used: immunoSEQ multiplex PCR; TCRdb lists only in-frame clones, some missing. The V and J calls and the clone size are those of that table, but D and trimming were determined from the DNA. In the table there are about 160,000 clones, roughly 82% of which are singletons. V was clipped by 2 bases and J by 4 bases; unmatched bases: 9. CDR3 length: 17 residues. The V gene's germline CDR1 is SGHKS and CDR2 YYEKEE (reference sequence).

The sequence was collected from a woman in her thirties or forties with COVID-19, enrolled during active disease. The chain uses TRBV5-5 and TRBJ1-5; 10 bases are a match to TRBD1. The sequenced sample was peripheral blood. The CDR3 protein is CASSFNFWTGGNQPQHF. The CDR3 DNA reads TGTGCCAGCAGCTTTAATTTTTGGACAGGGGGAAATCAGCCCCAGCATTTT.